This T cell receptor beta chain was sequenced for a study of blood T cell repertoires in COVID-19. In the authors' workflow: Estimation of nucleated cell counts was performed using reference gene primer amplification. The data were produced by immunoSEQ multiplex PCR, yet TCRdb's version contains in-frame clones alone and is incomplete. D and trimming come from the DNA, and the V and J calls and clone size come from that table. This sample has 400,000 to 550,000 clones; nearly 90% occur once, and the top ten carry approximately 2%. The V and J ends lost 4 bases and 3 bases respectively, with 13 bases between them. Looked up from germline, CDR1 is SQVTM and CDR2 is ANQGSEA. There are 13 residues in the CDR3.

The clonotype comes from a woman aged 18-30 years with acute COVID-19. The material sequenced was PBMCs or T cells enriched from blood (not recorded which). The chain has TRBV29-1 and TRBJ2-7; tentative D call: TRBD1 (5 bases). The chain's CDR3 is CSVGVGEHYEQYF. DNA of the CDR3: TGCAGCGTTGGGGTAGGGGAACACTACGAGCAGTACTTC.